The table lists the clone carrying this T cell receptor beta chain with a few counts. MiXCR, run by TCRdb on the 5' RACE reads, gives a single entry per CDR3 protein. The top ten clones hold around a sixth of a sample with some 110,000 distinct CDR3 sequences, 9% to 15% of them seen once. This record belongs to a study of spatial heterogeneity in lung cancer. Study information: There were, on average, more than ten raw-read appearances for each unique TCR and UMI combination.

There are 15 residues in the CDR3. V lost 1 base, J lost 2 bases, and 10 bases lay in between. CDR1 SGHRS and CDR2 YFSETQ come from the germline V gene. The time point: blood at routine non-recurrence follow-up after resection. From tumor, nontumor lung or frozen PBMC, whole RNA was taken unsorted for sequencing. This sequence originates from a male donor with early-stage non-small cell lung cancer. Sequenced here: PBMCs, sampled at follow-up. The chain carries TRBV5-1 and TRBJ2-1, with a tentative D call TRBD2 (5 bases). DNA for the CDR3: TGCGCCAGCAGCTTGAGTTCCGGGGCCTACAATGAGCAGTTCTTC. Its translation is CASSLSSGAYNEQFF.